These T cell receptor beta chains were read from a single sample in a study of cytomegalovirus exposure and HLA in healthy donors. TCRdb's copy holds only in-frame clones and misses some; the assay was immunoSEQ multiplex PCR. The sample carries under 150,000 clones, roughly 81% recorded once. The sample comprised PBMCs. These receptors were collected from a woman in her twenties or thirties in good health and CMV-seronegative. CDR3s include the opening cysteine and the closing phenylalanine or tryptophan. A D gene is named only where the DNA matches it firmly. Clone size is given for some rows only: seen once, a few or many times, or a class if the clone is expanded.

TRBJ1-1	TRBV5-1	NA	TRBD1	CASSAGGAMNTEAFF	TGCGCCAGCAGCGCAGGGGGCGCAATGAACACTGAAGCTTTCTTT
TRBJ2-1	TRBV7-3	NA	TRBD1	CASSRGQGFNNEQFF	TGTGCCAGCAGCCGAGGACAGGGTTTCAACAATGAGCAGTTCTTC
TRBJ2-7	TRBV20-1	few	NA	CSATGSYEQYF	TGCAGTGCTACCGGGAGCTACGAGCAGTACTTC
TRBJ2-1	TRBV5-6	NA	TRBD2	CASSFREGNEQFF	TGTGCCAGCAGCTTTAGGGAGGGCAATGAGCAGTTCTTC
TRBJ1-3	TRBV5-6	NA	TRBD1	CASSSFRDRVSGNTIYF	TGTGCCAGCAGCTCGTTCCGGGACAGGGTCTCTGGAAACACCATATATTTT
TRBJ1-5	TRBV5-1	NA	NA	CASSPDSDQPQHF	TGCGCCAGCAGCCCCGACAGCGATCAGCCCCAGCATTTT
TRBJ2-7	TRBV18	NA	TRBD1	CASSPTAQGASEQYF	TGTGCCAGCTCACCAACGGCCCAGGGGGCAAGCGAGCAGTACTTC
TRBJ2-2	TRBV11-2	NA	TRBD1	CASSPRQGLTGELFF	TGTGCCAGCAGCCCCCGACAGGGTCTCACCGGGGAGCTGTTTTTT
TRBJ2-1	TRBV18	NA	TRBD1	CASSRGQGRIDEQFF	TGTGCCAGCTCACGAGGACAGGGGCGCATCGATGAGCAGTTCTTC
TRBJ1-2	TRBV4-2	NA	TRBD1	CASSQEDRGREGYTF	TGTGCCAGCAGCCAAGAAGACAGGGGTCGCGAAGGCTACACCTTC
TRBJ2-1	TRBV18	NA	TRBD2	CASSPRPAGAPNEQFF	TGTGCCAGCTCACCCCGGCCGGCGGGAGCCCCCAATGAGCAGTTCTTC
TRBJ1-2	TRBV6-4	NA	NA	CASSPTGAGFYGYTF	TGTGCCAGCAGTCCAACTGGGGCAGGGTTCTATGGCTACACCTTC
TRBJ1-1	TRBV30	NA	NA	CAWSVINTEAFF	TGTGCCTGGAGTGTAATAAACACTGAAGCTTTCTTT
TRBJ2-3	TRBV5-1	NA	NA	CASSFVLQGTSTDTQYF	TGCGCCAGCAGCTTTGTACTACAGGGAACTAGCACAGATACGCAGTATTTT
TRBJ2-7	TRBV28	NA	NA	CASSLSGRNEQYF	TGTGCCAGCAGTTTATCAGGGAGGAACGAGCAGTACTTC
TRBJ1-2	TRBV6-1	NA	NA	CASSVSYGYTF	TGTGCCAGCAGTGTTAGCTATGGCTACACCTTC
TRBJ2-1	TRBV15	NA	TRBD1	CATSSWDRLVNEQFF	TGTGCCACCAGCAGTTGGGACAGGCTAGTGAATGAGCAGTTCTTC
TRBJ2-5	TRBV7-2	NA	TRBD2	CASSLLAAKTQYF	TGTGCCAGCAGCTTACTAGCGGCAAAGACCCAGTACTTC
TRBJ2-5	TRBV5-1	NA	NA	CASSSAQGGVETQYF	TGCGCCAGCAGCTCGGCACAGGGTGGGGTAGAGACCCAGTACTTC
TRBJ1-6	TRBV6-6	NA	TRBD1	CASSPPQGYNSPLHF	TGTGCCAGCAGTCCACCACAGGGGTATAATTCACCCCTCCACTTT
TRBJ1-1	TRBV11-2	once	TRBD1	CASSMDRGNTEAFF	TGTGCCAGCAGCATGGACAGGGGAAACACTGAAGCTTTCTTT
TRBJ2-7	TRBV4-1	NA	NA	CATSYRDNSYEQYF	TGCGCCACATCCTACCGGGACAACTCCTACGAGCAGTACTTC
TRBJ1-2	TRBV19	NA	TRBD1	CASSNWDRGNYGYTF	TGTGCCAGTAGTAATTGGGACAGAGGCAACTATGGCTACACCTTC
TRBJ1-2	TRBV7-9	few	TRBD1	CASSSPGQEYYGYTF	TGTGCCAGCAGCAGTCCGGGACAGGAATACTATGGCTACACCTTC
TRBJ2-1	TRBV9	NA	TRBD2	CASSVAGGPPYNEQFF	TGTGCCAGCAGCGTAGCGGGGGGGCCACCCTACAATGAGCAGTTCTTC
TRBJ1-6	TRBV5-1	NA	NA	CASSRGDREPLHF	TGCGCCAGCAGCCGCGGGGACCGTGAACCCCTCCACTTT
TRBJ1-5	TRBV2	few	TRBD1	CASRTGGENGNQPQHF	TGTGCCAGCAGGACAGGGGGTGAAAATGGCAATCAGCCCCAGCATTTT
TRBJ1-6	TRBV28	NA	NA	CASSIGGDNSPLHF	TGTGCCAGCAGTATAGGGGGGGATAATTCACCCCTCCACTTT
TRBJ2-1	TRBV7-2	NA	NA	CASSLDPGPLFNEQFF	TGTGCCAGCAGCTTAGATCCAGGGCCCCTTTTCAATGAGCAGTTCTTC
TRBJ1-2	TRBV19	NA	NA	CASSPIRGDLNYGYTF	TGTGCCAGTAGCCCGATCCGGGGTGATTTAAACTATGGCTACACCTTC
TRBJ1-3	TRBV7-9	NA	NA	CASSLVGVVEDSGNTIYF	TGTGCCAGCAGCTTAGTAGGGGTGGTGGAAGACTCTGGAAACACCATATATTTT
TRBJ2-1	TRBV19	NA	NA	CATMPSIQYNEQFF	TGTGCCACTATGCCTAGTATCCAGTACAATGAGCAGTTCTTC
TRBJ1-2	TRBV2	NA	TRBD1	CASSRITGQGESYGYTF	TGTGCCAGCAGTCGAATCACCGGACAGGGGGAATCCTATGGCTACACCTTC
TRBJ2-3	TRBV7-2	NA	NA	CASSLRLRGHADTQYF	TGTGCCAGCAGCTTAAGGTTGCGGGGGCACGCAGATACGCAGTATTTT
TRBJ2-7	TRBV19	NA	NA	CASGSSNYEQYF	TGTGCCTCGGGATCTTCTAACTACGAGCAGTACTTC
TRBJ1-6	TRBV10-1	NA	TRBD1	CASRKGQGNSPLHF	TGCGCCAGCAGAAAGGGACAGGGAAATTCACCCCTCCACTTT
TRBJ2-7	TRBV6-6	NA	TRBD2	CASSPGRGAGSYEQYF	TGTGCCAGCAGTCCCGGGCGGGGGGCTGGATCCTACGAGCAGTACTTC
TRBJ2-7	TRBV6-5	NA	NA	CASSYSGGEQYF	TGTGCCAGCAGTTACTCAGGGGGCGAGCAGTACTTC
TRBJ1-5	TRBV28	NA	TRBD1	CASRGTGQVYNQPQHF	TGTGCCAGCAGGGGTACGGGACAGGTCTATAATCAGCCCCAGCATTTT
TRBJ2-1	TRBV2	NA	NA	CASSAGTWNNEQFF	TGTGCCAGCAGCGCAGGGACTTGGAACAATGAGCAGTTCTTC
TRBJ2-7	TRBV6-5	NA	NA	CASSYASSYEQYF	TGTGCCAGCAGTTATGCGAGCTCCTACGAGCAGTACTTC
TRBJ1-6	TRBV6-5	NA	NA	CASSSSQGSYNSPLHF	TGTGCCAGCAGTTCCTCGCAGGGCTCCTATAATTCACCCCTCCACTTT
TRBJ1-1	TRBV18	NA	NA	CASSPAVSGTEAFF	TGTGCCAGCTCACCAGCGGTATCGGGGACTGAAGCTTTCTTT
TRBJ1-4	TRBV2	NA	NA	CASSKERATNEKLFF	TGTGCCAGCAGTAAAGAAAGAGCAACTAATGAAAAACTGTTTTTT
TRBJ1-2	TRBV5-4	NA	NA	CASRTDSIYGYTF	TGTGCCAGCAGAACGGACAGTATCTATGGCTACACCTTC
TRBJ2-7	TRBV11-1	NA	TRBD1	CASSFSTGTYEQYF	TGTGCCAGCAGCTTCTCGACAGGGACCTACGAGCAGTACTTC
TRBJ2-6	TRBV6-1	NA	NA	CASSEEAGGTGANVLTF	TGTGCCAGCAGTGAAGAAGCAGGAGGGACCGGGGCCAACGTCCTGACTTTC
TRBJ2-1	TRBV2	NA	TRBD2	CASSEALASGVVEQFF	TGTGCCAGCAGTGAAGCGTTGGCTAGCGGGGTGGTTGAGCAGTTCTTC
TRBJ1-2	TRBV5-1	NA	NA	CASSSEGGGYTF	TGCGCCAGCAGCTCGGAGGGAGGAGGCTACACCTTC
TRBJ1-4	TRBV4-1	NA	TRBD1	CASSQWTGRNEKLFF	TGCGCCAGCAGCCAGTGGACAGGGAGAAATGAAAAACTGTTTTTT
TRBJ2-7	TRBV28	NA	TRBD2	CASSSSSWEGEQYF	TGTGCCAGCAGTTCCTCCTCCTGGGAGGGCGAGCAGTACTTC
TRBJ2-3	TRBV29-1	once	NA	CSVEDWSRSKLSTDTQYF	TGCAGCGTTGAAGATTGGTCTAGGTCGAAACTAAGCACAGATACGCAGTATTTT
TRBJ2-1	TRBV18	NA	NA	CASVSLSSSYNEQFF	TGTGCCAGCGTGAGCCTTTCGAGCTCCTACAATGAGCAGTTCTTC
TRBJ2-1	TRBV2	NA	TRBD2	CASSDSGGQYNEQFF	TGTGCCAGCAGTGATAGCGGGGGGCAGTACAATGAGCAGTTCTTC
TRBJ2-7	TRBV29-1	NA	NA	CSVEGSGTLPYEQYF	TGCAGCGTTGAAGGATCGGGTACACTTCCCTACGAGCAGTACTTC